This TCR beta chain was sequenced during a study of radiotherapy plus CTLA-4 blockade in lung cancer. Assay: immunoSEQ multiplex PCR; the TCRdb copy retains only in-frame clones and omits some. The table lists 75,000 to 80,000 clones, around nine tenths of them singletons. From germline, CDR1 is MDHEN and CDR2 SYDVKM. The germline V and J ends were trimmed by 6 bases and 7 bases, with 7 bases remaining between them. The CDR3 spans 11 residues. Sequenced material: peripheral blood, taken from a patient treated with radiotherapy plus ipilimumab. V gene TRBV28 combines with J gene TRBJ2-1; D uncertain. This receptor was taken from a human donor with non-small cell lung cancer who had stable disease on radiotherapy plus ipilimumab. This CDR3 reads CASRLNNEQFF. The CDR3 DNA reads TGTGCCAGCAGACTGAATAATGAGCAGTTCTTC.